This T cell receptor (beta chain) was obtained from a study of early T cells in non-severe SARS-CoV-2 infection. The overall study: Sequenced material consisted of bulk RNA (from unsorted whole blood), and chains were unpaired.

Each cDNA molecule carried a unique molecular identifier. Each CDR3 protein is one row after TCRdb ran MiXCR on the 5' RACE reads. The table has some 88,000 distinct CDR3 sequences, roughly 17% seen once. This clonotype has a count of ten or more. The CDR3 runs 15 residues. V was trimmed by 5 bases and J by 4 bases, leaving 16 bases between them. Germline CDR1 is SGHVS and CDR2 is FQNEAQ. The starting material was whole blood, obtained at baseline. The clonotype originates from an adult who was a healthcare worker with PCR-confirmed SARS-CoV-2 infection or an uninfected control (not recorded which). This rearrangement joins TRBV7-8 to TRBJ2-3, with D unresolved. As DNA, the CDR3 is TGTGCCAGCAGCCCAGTCCGGTCCGGCCCAGATACGCAGTATTTT. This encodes CASSPVRSGPDTQYF.